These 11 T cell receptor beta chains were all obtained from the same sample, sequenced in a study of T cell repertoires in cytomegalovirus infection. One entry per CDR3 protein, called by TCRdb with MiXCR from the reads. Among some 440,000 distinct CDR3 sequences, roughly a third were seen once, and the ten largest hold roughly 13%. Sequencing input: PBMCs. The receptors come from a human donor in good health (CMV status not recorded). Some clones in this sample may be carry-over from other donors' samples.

In DNA, the CDR3 is TGTGCCAGCAGCTTGGGGGTAGCGGGGTTTCAAAACCAAGAGACCCAGTACTTC. Amino acid sequence: CASSLGVAGFQNQETQYF. This rearrangement joins TRBV5-8 to TRBJ2-5; 8 nucleotides match TRBD2. Germline-derived CDR1 and CDR2 are SGHTS and YDEGEE. With 0 bases clipped from V and 0 bases from J, the junction kept 10 bases outside the gene matches. The CDR3 length is 18 residues.

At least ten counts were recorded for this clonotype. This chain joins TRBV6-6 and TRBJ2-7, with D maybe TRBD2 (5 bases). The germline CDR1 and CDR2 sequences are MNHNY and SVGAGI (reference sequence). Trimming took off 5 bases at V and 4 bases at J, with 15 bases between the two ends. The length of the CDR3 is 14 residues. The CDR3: CASSPRTGNYEQYF. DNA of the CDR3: TGTGCCAGCAGTCCCCGGACGGGGAATTACGAGCAGTACTTC.

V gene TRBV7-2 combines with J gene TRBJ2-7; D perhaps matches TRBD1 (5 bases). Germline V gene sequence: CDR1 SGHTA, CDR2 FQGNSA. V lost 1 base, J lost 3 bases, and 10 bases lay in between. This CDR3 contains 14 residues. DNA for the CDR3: TGTGCCAGCAGCTTAGGGGTGGGGCTCTACGAGCAGTACTTC. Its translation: CASSLGVGLYEQYF.

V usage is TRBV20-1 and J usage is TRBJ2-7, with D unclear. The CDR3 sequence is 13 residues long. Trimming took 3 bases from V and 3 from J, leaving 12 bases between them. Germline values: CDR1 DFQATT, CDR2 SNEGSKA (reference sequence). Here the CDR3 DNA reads TGCAGTGCTAGCGTTCCGTGGGGCTACGAGCAGTACTTC. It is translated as CSASVPWGYEQYF.

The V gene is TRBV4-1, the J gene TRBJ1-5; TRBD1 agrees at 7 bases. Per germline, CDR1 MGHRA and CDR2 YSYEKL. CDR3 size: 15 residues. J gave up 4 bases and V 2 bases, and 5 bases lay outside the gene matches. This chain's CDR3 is CASSQRQGLNQPQHF. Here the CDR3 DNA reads TGCGCCAGCAGCCAAAGACAGGGTCTAAATCAGCCCCAGCATTTT.

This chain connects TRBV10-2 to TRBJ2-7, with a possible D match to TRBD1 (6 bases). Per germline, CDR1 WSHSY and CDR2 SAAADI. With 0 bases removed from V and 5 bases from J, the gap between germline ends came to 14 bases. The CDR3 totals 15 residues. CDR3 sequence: CASSESTQGWNEQYF. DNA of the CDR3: TGCGCCAGCAGTGAGTCGACTCAGGGGTGGAACGAGCAGTACTTC.

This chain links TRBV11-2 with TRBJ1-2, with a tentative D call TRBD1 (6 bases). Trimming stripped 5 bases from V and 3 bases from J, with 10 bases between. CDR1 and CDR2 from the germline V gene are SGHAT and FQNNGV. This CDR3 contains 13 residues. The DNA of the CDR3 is TGTGCCAGCAGCCCTAGGACAGACTATGGCTACACCTTC. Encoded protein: CASSPRTDYGYTF.

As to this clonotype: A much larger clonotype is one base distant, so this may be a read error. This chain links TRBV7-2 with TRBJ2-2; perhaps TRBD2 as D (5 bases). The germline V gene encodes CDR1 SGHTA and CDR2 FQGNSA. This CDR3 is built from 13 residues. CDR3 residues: CASSLIRTGERFF. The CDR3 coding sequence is TGTGCCAGCAGCTTAATCAGGACCGGGGAGCGGTTTTTT.

CDR3 bases: TGTGCCAGCAGTTACCGGCCAGGGGGGTACGAGCAGTTCTTC. The encoded protein is CASSYRPGGYEQFF. This chain joins TRBV6-5 and TRBJ2-7; possibly TRBD1 for D (7 bases). The J call may be faulty, since TRBJ2-1 better matches the DNA end. This CDR3 is 14 amino acids long. Germline assignment: CDR1 MNHEY and CDR2 SVGAGI.

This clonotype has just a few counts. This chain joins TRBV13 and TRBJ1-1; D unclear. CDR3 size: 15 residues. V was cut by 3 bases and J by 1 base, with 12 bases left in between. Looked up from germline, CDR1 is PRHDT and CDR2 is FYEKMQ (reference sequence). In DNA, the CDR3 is TGTGCCAGCAGCTTCGGTGGAGTCGCGAACACTGAAGCTTTCTTT. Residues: CASSFGGVANTEAFF.

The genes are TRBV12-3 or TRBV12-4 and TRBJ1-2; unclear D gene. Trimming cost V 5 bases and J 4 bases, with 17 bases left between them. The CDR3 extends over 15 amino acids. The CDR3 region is CASSPRQQRGYGYTF. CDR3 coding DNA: TGTGCCAGCAGTCCCCGACAACAGCGGGGCTATGGCTACACCTTC.